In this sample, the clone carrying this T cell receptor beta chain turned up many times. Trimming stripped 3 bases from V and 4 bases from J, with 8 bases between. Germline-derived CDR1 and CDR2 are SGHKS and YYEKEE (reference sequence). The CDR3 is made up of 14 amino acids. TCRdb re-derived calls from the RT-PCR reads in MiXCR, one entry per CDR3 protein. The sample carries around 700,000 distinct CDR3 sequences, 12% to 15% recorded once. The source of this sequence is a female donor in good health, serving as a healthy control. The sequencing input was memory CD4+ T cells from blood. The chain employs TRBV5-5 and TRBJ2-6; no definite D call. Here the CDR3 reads CASSSGLGANVLTF. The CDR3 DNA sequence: TGTGCCAGCAGCTCCGGGCTCGGGGCCAACGTCCTGACTTTC.